The 3 T cell receptor beta chains in this list originate from one sample, sequenced in a study of blood T cell repertoires in COVID-19. The assay was immunoSEQ multiplex PCR, and TCRdb's table has in-frame clones only and misses some. The sample has 300,000 or so clones; around nine tenths are singletons. The sequenced sample was peripheral blood. These receptors were taken from a man in his fifties with active or convalescent COVID-19.

As DNA, the CDR3 is TGTGCCAGCTCACCCCTTACAGGGGGCAATGAGCAGTTCTTC. This sequence encodes CASSPLTGGNEQFF. The rearrangement links TRBV18 to TRBJ2-1, with TRBD1 identical over 8 bases. The V gene end was trimmed by 3 bases and the J gene end by 6 bases; junction bases not matched to a gene: 4. The CDR3 has 14 residues. The germline CDR1 and CDR2 sequences are KGHSH and LQKENI.

This chain's CDR3 is CASSSGTSRYTEAFF. CDR3 sequence (DNA): TGTGCCAGCAGCTCCGGGACTTCAAGGTACACTGAAGCTTTCTTT. This sequence joins TRBV11-3 and TRBJ1-1; D is possibly TRBD1 (5 bases). Germline CDR1 is SGHNT and CDR2 is YENEEA. The CDR3 has 15 residues. The V end was cut by 4 bases, the J end by 3 bases, with 15 bases between.

The chain is built from TRBV7-9 and TRBJ1-5, with 7 bases that match TRBD1. CDR1 and CDR2 from the germline V gene are SEHNR and FQNEAQ (reference sequence). The V gene end was trimmed by 5 bases and the J gene end by 2 bases; junction bases not matched to a gene: 6. This CDR3 comprises 15 residues. CDR3 coding DNA: TGTGCCAGCAGCCCCGGACAGGTGGGCAATCAGCCCCAGCATTTT. Residues: CASSPGQVGNQPQHF.